This is a list of T cell receptor beta chains from one sample in a study of PD-1 blockade in classical Hodgkin lymphoma. Clones were read by immunoSEQ multiplex PCR, and TCRdb kept only the in-frame ones, dropping some. The repertoire includes about 97,000 clones, 80% to 85% of them detected once, and over 9% sits in the top ten. The sample here was peripheral blood mononuclear cells (PBMCs), taken at baseline. These receptors all come from a human donor with classical Hodgkin lymphoma. The CDR3 runs from the conserved cysteine through the conserved F or W. D genes are given only for firm matches. Some rows have no size entry. The others give once, few or many, or a class for an expanded clone.

TGTGCCAGTAGCCCTTTACCGGGACCCTATGGCTACACCTTC CASSPLPGPYGYTF NA TRBV19 NA TRBJ1-2
TGTGCCAGCAGCTTAGGGATTTTGTACAATGAGCAGTTCTTC CASSLGILYNEQFF NA TRBV7-3 NA TRBJ2-1
TGTGCCAGTACCCTATACGGAGTTAACACTGAAGCTTTCTTT CASTLYGVNTEAFF NA TRBV19 NA TRBJ1-1
TGTGCCAGCAGGCCGGGACAGGCCACAACTGAAGCTTTCTTT CASRPGQATTEAFF TRBD1 TRBV6-5 once TRBJ1-1
TGTGCCACCAGCCGCGACAGGGCCCAAGAGACCCAGTACTTC CATSRDRAQETQYF TRBD1 TRBV15 NA TRBJ2-5
TGTGCCAGCAGTTTTGACAGGGTGTTGGAGACCCAGTACTTC CASSFDRVLETQYF TRBD1 TRBV28 NA TRBJ2-5
TGCGCCAGCAGCTTGGTTGCGACTCAAGAGACCCAGTACTTC CASSLVATQETQYF NA TRBV5-1 NA TRBJ2-5
TGTGCCAGCAGTTCGACCGGACCACAGGGATGGCACACTGAAGCTTTCTTT CASSSTGPQGWHTEAFF NA TRBV27 NA TRBJ1-1
TGCGCCAGCAGCTTCGGATTAAAGGGGGGCTACAATGAGCAGTTCTTC CASSFGLKGGYNEQFF NA TRBV5-1 NA TRBJ2-1
TGTGCCAGCAGCCCGACTATGCTATCCCAGCAGTTCTTC CASSPTMLSQQFF NA TRBV7-8 few TRBJ2-1
TGTGCCAGCAGTCGGGACAGAAAATCCTACGAGCAGTACTTC CASSRDRKSYEQYF TRBD1 TRBV6-1 NA TRBJ2-7
TGTGCCAGCAGCCCAGGGACACTGTACGAGCAGTACTTC CASSPGTLYEQYF NA TRBV7-8 NA TRBJ2-7
TGTGCCTGGAGTGTAGCGGCAGGGGTCATGAACACTGAAGCTTTCTTT CAWSVAAGVMNTEAFF NA TRBV30 few TRBJ1-1
TGTGCCAGCAGGGTGGGGAGCACTGAAGCTTTCTTT CASRVGSTEAFF NA TRBV28 many TRBJ1-1
TGTGCCAGCAGCGTAGGAGTAACAGGGATAGATACGCAGTATTTT CASSVGVTGIDTQYF NA TRBV9 NA TRBJ2-3
TGTGCCACCAGTGGGCCCGGGAACACCGGGGAGCTGTTTTTT CATSGPGNTGELFF NA TRBV28 NA TRBJ2-2
TGTGCCAGCAGTGAATACAGGGGCGAATACAATGAGCAGTTCTTC CASSEYRGEYNEQFF TRBD1 TRBV6-1 NA TRBJ2-1
TGTGCCAGCAGCGTAGGGCACGCCCGGATCTACGAGCAGTACTTC CASSVGHARIYEQYF NA TRBV9 NA TRBJ2-7
TGCGCCAGCAGCCGGGACTTCACAGATACGCAGTATTTT CASSRDFTDTQYF NA TRBV5-1 NA TRBJ2-3
TGCAGCGTTGAGGAGGGGAACTATGGCTACACCTTC CSVEEGNYGYTF NA TRBV29-1 once TRBJ1-2
TGTGCCAGCAGCTTTCAGGAGGGGGGGAGCACTGAAGCTTTCTTT CASSFQEGGSTEAFF NA TRBV5-4 NA TRBJ1-1
TGTGCCAGCAGCCAAGCTCCGGGACGGACCTACGAGCAGTACTTC CASSQAPGRTYEQYF NA TRBV7-6 NA TRBJ2-7
TGTGCCATCAGGGACAGGGCCCACGAGCAGTACTTC CAIRDRAHEQYF TRBD1 TRBV10-3 many TRBJ2-7
TGTGCCTGGAGTGTAAGACCCCTCGGGTCCACCGGGGAGCTGTTTTTT CAWSVRPLGSTGELFF NA TRBV30 once TRBJ2-2
TGTGCCAGCAGCCCTGTAGCGGGAGGTAGCACGCAGTATTTT CASSPVAGGSTQYF TRBD2 TRBV5-6 NA TRBJ2-3
TGTGCCAGCTCACCTAGCGGGAGAGGCGTGTACGAGCAGTACTTC CASSPSGRGVYEQYF TRBD2 TRBV18 NA TRBJ2-7
TGTGCCAGCAGCGCCTTCCAGCCCCGGGAGCTGTTTTTT CASSAFQPRELFF NA TRBV11-2 many TRBJ2-2
TGCGCCAGCAGCCCCACAGGGCGGAGCACCGGGGAGCTGTTTTTT CASSPTGRSTGELFF NA TRBV5-1 NA TRBJ2-2
TGCGCCAGCAGGATTGAAAGGGGAGTCTTTGGCTACACCTTC CASRIERGVFGYTF NA TRBV5-1 NA TRBJ1-2
TGTGCCAGCAGCTTTTATAATTTCGGCGAGCAGTACTTC CASSFYNFGEQYF NA TRBV11-2 few TRBJ2-7
TGTGCCAGCAGTGCTCAGGGTTTCGGCACTGAAGCTTTCTTT CASSAQGFGTEAFF NA TRBV7-2 few TRBJ1-1
TGTGCCAGCAGAGGCTCCTGGGCAGGGGGCAGAGGCAATCAGCCCCAGCATTTT CASRGSWAGGRGNQPQHF TRBD1 TRBV2 NA TRBJ1-5
TGTGCCAGTGGGCCATCCACGGCTGATACGCAGTATTTT CASGPSTADTQYF NA TRBV7-9 NA TRBJ2-3
TGTGCCAGCAGCCAGGCCGGGTCCGGGGATGGCTACACCTTC CASSQAGSGDGYTF NA TRBV4-2 NA TRBJ1-2
TGCAGCATTGCCACGGGATACGAGCAGTACTTC CSIATGYEQYF NA TRBV29-1 few TRBJ2-7
TGTGCCAGCCGGACAGGGGGCAACAATCAGCCCCAGCATTTT CASRTGGNNQPQHF TRBD1 TRBV6-6 NA TRBJ1-5
TGTGCCAGCAGCCGCCAGGGACGGAACACCGGGGAGCTGTTTTTT CASSRQGRNTGELFF NA TRBV5-6 NA TRBJ2-2
TGCGCCAGCAGCTTGGTCCAGGGCGTCGAGCAGTACTTC CASSLVQGVEQYF NA TRBV5-1 once TRBJ2-7
TGTGCCAGCAGCTTTCAAGGGGGCACATTATGGGAGCAGTACTTC CASSFQGGTLWEQYF TRBD1 TRBV7-9 NA TRBJ2-7
TGTGCCAGCAGCCCAAGCGGGAGGGCTACCAATGAGCAGTTCTTC CASSPSGRATNEQFF TRBD2 TRBV28 NA TRBJ2-1
TGTGCCAGCAGTGCTAGGACTAGCGGGAGGCTCAGGAATGAGCAGTTCTTC CASSARTSGRLRNEQFF TRBD2 TRBV6-1 NA TRBJ2-1
TGTGCCAGCAGCTTAGACGGTAGCCAAAACATTCAGTACTTC CASSLDGSQNIQYF NA TRBV11-3 many TRBJ2-4
TGTGCCAGCTCACCACGACGAATCCAAGGGAATGAGCAGTTCTTC CASSPRRIQGNEQFF NA TRBV18 NA TRBJ2-1
TGTGCCAGCAGCTTTATAAACTACGTAGGAAGCGGGCAGTACTTC CASSFINYVGSGQYF NA TRBV5-5 NA TRBJ2-7